The sequence of this T cell receptor (beta chain) was determined in a study of cytomegalovirus exposure and HLA in healthy donors. This clone has a single count. 60 Vbeta and 13 Jbeta primers were used in PCR. Libraries were prepared by immunoSEQ multiplex PCR; TCRdb keeps only in-frame clonotypes and omits some of them. The top ten clones hold roughly a tenth of a sample with 59,000 or so clones, 85% of them seen once. This TCR derives from a female donor in good health and CMV-seronegative. Material for sequencing was PBMCs.

The CDR3: CASSQVTGGLNNYGYTF. As DNA, the CDR3 is TGCGCCAGCAGCCAAGTGACCGGGGGTCTCAATAACTATGGCTACACCTTC. This rearrangement joins TRBV4-1 to TRBJ1-2; a weak D match, TRBD1 (5 bases). Per the germline V gene, CDR1 is MGHRA and CDR2 is YSYEKL. CDR3 length equals 17 residues. Trimming stripped 1 base from V and 1 base from J, with 16 bases between.